This T cell receptor beta chain was observed in a study of T cell responses to AZD1222 COVID-19 vaccine. Libraries were prepared by immunoSEQ multiplex PCR; TCRdb keeps only in-frame clonotypes and omits some of them. The table has approximately 130,000 clones, 92% seen once. This CDR3 region has 13 residues. The V and J ends lost 4 bases and 5 bases, in that order; junction bases with no gene match: 5. The germline CDR1 and CDR2 sequences are SGHRS and YFSETQ. The sequence was obtained from an adult who received the AZD1222 COVID-19 vaccine. The chain employs TRBV5-1 and TRBJ2-7, with 8 nucleotides matching TRBD1. Sequencing used peripheral blood, obtained 28 days after the second AZD1222 dose. The chain's CDR3 is CASSRQGSNEQYF. The CDR3 nucleotides read TGCGCCAGCAGCCGACAGGGGTCCAACGAGCAGTACTTC.